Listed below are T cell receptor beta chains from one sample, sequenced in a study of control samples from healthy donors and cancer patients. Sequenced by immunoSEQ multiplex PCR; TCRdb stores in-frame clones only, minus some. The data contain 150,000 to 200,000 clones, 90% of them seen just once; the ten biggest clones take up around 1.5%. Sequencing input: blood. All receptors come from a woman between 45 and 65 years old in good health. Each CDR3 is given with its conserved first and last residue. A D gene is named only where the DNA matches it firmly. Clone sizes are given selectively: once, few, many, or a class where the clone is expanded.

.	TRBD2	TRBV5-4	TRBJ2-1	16	TGTGCCAGCAGCTTGGGGGCGGGGGGGGCGTACAATGAGCAGTTCTTC	CASSLGAGGAYNEQFF
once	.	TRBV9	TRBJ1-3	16	TGTGCCAGCAGCCCCCAGACAGGCGCCTCTGGAAACACCATATATTTT	CASSPQTGASGNTIYF
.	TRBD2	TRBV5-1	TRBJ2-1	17	TGCGCCAGCAGCAAGAGACAAGCGGGAGGGCCTAACAATGAGCAGTTCTTC	CASSKRQAGGPNNEQFF
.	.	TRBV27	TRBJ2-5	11	TGTGCTGCTGGTCGAAAAGAGACCCAGTACTTC	CAAGRKETQYF
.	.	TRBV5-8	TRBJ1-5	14	TGTGCCAGCAGATCCGGAAAGGAGAATCAGCCCCAGCATTTT	CASRSGKENQPQHF
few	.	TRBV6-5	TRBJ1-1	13	TGTGCCAGCAGCCGAACAGGGTACACTGAAGCTTTCTTT	CASSRTGYTEAFF
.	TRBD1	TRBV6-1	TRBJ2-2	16	TGTGCCAGCAGTGGCCAGACAGGGGGGAACACCGGGGAGCTGTTTTTT	CASSGQTGGNTGELFF
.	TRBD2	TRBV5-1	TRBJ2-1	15	TGCGCCAGTAGGACTAGCGGGGGCTCCTACAATGAGCAGTTCTTC	CASRTSGGSYNEQFF
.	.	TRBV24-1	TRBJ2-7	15	TGTGCCACCAGTCTAGGGGGTGGCAAAGCATACGAGCAGTACTTC	CATSLGGGKAYEQYF
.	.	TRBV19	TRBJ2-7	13	TGTGCCAGTAGCGGGCTGGAGGGCCACGAGCAGTACTTC	CASSGLEGHEQYF
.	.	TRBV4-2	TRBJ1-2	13	TGTGCCAGCAGCCAAGACGGCAGCTATGGCTACACCTTC	CASSQDGSYGYTF
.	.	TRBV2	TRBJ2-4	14	TGTGCCAGCAGTTCGGGGGACGGAAAAAACATTCAGTACTTC	CASSSGDGKNIQYF
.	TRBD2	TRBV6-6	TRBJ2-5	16	TGTGCCACCGATCCCGGACTAGCGGCAATCCGCGGGACCCAGTACTTC	CATDPGLAAIRGTQYF
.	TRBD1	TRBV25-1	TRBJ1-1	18	TGTGCCAGCAGGGGGGGGCCGGGATGGACAGGGGGCTGGACTGAAGCTTTCTTT	CASRGGPGWTGGWTEAFF
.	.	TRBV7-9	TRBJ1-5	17	TGTGCCAGCAGCTTAGCCGCCGACAGTTTGGGCAATCAGCCCCAGCATTTT	CASSLAADSLGNQPQHF
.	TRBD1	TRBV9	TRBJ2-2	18	TGTGCCAGCAGCGTAGGCGCATTCCTCCGGGACAGGTCCGGGGAGCTGTTTTTT	CASSVGAFLRDRSGELFF
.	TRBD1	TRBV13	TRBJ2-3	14	TGTGCCAGCAGCAATCGACAGGGAGCAGATACGCAGTATTTT	CASSNRQGADTQYF
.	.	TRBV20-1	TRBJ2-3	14	TGCAGTGCTAGTAGTGGGGGCCTGGCAGATACGCAGTATTTT	CSASSGGLADTQYF
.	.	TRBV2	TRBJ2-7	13	TGTGCCAGCTTCCGGGACACCACCTACGAGCAGTACTTC	CASFRDTTYEQYF
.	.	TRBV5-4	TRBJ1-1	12	TGTGCCAGCAGCTTGCGAGGGACCTGGGCTTTCTTT	CASSLRGTWAFF
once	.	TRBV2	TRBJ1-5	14	TGTGCCAGCAGTGAACGGGGCAGGCGGCAGCCCCAGCATTTT	CASSERGRRQPQHF
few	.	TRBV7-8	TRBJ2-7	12	TGTGCCAGCAGCTTTAACGGACGAGAGCAGTACTTC	CASSFNGREQYF